This T cell receptor beta chain was sequenced in a study of pediatric ulcerative colitis. Study-level background: Most patients had pancolitis, and two had left-sided colitis.

Broader study findings: Repertoires came from total lymphocyte DNA, not specific subsets.

Libraries were prepared by immunoSEQ multiplex PCR; TCRdb keeps only in-frame clonotypes and omits some of them. The sample lists more than 35,000 clones, 73% seen once, with 0.65% to 0.75% in the top ten. The ends were cut back, 1 base at V and 4 bases at J, with 10 bases in the middle. This CDR3 has 14 residues. CDR1 and CDR2 (germline): SGHTA, FQGNSA. A remark on this clone: Its antigen is currently unknown.

The rectum was sampled with one to two pinch biopsies at colonoscopy. The receptor comes from a boy younger than 18 with moderate ulcerative colitis. The V and J genes are TRBV7-2 and TRBJ1-2, with D perhaps matching TRBD1 (5 bases). Sequenced: gut tissue. CDR3 region: CASSLGQGFYGYTF. The CDR3 coding sequence is TGTGCCAGCAGCTTAGGGCAGGGCTTCTATGGCTACACCTTC.